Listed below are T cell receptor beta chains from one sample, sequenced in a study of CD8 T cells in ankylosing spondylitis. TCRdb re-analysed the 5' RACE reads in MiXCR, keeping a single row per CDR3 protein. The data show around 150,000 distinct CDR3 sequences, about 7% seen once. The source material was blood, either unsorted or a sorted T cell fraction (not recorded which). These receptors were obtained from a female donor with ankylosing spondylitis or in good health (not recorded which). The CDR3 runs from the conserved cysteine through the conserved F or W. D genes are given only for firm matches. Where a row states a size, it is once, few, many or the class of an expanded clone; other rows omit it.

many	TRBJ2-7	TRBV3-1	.	TGTGCCAGCAGCCAAGTACTGGACGAGCAGTACTTC	CASSQVLDEQYF
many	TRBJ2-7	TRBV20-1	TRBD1	TGCAGTGGTAAGAGGGACAGTCCCTACGAGCAGTACTTC	CSGKRDSPYEQYF
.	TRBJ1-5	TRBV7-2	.	TGTGCCAGCAGCTTACTGGGGATGGGGCAGCCCCAGCATTTT	CASSLLGMGQPQHF
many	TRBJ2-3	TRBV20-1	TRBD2	TGCAGTGCTAGAGATGGTTGGGGGGGGGGACCAGATACGCAGTATTTT	CSARDGWGGGPDTQYF
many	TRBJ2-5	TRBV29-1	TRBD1	TGCAGCGTTGAAGCACAGGGACAGCCCTTTCAAGAGACCCAGTACTTC	CSVEAQGQPFQETQYF
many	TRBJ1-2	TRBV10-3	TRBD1	TGTGCCATCAGTCAGGACAGGGGGAACTATGGCTACACCTTC	CAISQDRGNYGYTF
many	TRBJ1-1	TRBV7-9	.	TGTGCCAGCAGCCCCCAGCGGGGCTTGGGGGGCACTGAAGCTTTCTTT	CASSPQRGLGGTEAFF
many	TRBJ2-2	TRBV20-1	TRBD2	TGCAGTGCTAGACTAGCGGGGGGCCCCGGGGAGCTGTTTTTT	CSARLAGGPGELFF
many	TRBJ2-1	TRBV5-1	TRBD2	TGCGCCAGCAGTAACTTCAGAGGACTAGCGGGGCGCCCCTACAATGAGCAGTTCTTC	CASSNFRGLAGRPYNEQFF
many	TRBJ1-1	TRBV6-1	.	TGTGCCAGCAGTCGATCCCTAGGGACTGAAGCTTTCTTT	CASSRSLGTEAFF
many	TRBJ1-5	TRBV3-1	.	TGTGCCAGCAGCCAACCGGGGGAGGGACAGCCCCAGCATTTT	CASSQPGEGQPQHF
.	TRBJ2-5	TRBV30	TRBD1	TGTGCCTGGAGGAAGACAGGGGGGGTGGGACTCCAAGAGACCCAGTACTTC	CAWRKTGGVGLQETQYF
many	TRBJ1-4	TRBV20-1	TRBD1	TGCAGTGCGGCGGACAGGGGAGTTTGGAATGAAAAACTGTTTTTT	CSAADRGVWNEKLFF
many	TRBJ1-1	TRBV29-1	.	TGCAGCGTTAAGGGAGGGTCTGTGAACACTGAAGCTTTCTTT	CSVKGGSVNTEAFF
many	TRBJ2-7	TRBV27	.	TGTGCCAGCAGTTTAGTTGGCGGGGACTCCTACGAGCAGTACTTC	CASSLVGGDSYEQYF
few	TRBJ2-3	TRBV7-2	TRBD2	TGTGCCAGCAGCTTAGTAGCTAGCGGGGCGTCAGATACGCAGTATTTT	CASSLVASGASDTQYF
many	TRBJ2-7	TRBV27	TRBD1	TGTGCCAGCAGTTTAAAAGGGGGCCCAGGCGAGCAGTACTTC	CASSLKGGPGEQYF
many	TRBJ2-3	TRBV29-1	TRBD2	TGCAGCGCCCAGTCGGGACTAGCGGGGCACACAGATACGCAGTATTTT	CSAQSGLAGHTDTQYF
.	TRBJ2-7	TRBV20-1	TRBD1	TGCAGTGCTAGCAGACAGGGTACCCACGAGCAGTACTTC	CSASRQGTHEQYF
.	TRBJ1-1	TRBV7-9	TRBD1	TGTGCCAGCAGCTTAGCGGGGACAGACACTGAAGCTTTCTTT	CASSLAGTDTEAFF
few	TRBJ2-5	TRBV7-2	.	TGTGCCAGCAGCTTACGGGATTTTCGAGAGACCCAGTACTTC	CASSLRDFRETQYF
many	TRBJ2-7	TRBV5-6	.	TGTGCCAGCAGCTTGGAAGGGGCAGCGGGCTACGAGCAGTACTTC	CASSLEGAAGYEQYF
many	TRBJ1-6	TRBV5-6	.	TGTGCCAGCAGCTTGCCGGCCGGGAATTCACCCCTCCACTTT	CASSLPAGNSPLHF
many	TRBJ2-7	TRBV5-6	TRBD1	TGTGCCAGCAGCTGGACAGGTAGTGGCGAGCAGTACTTC	CASSWTGSGEQYF
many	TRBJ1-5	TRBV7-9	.	TGTGCCAGCAGCTCGATCCTACAAGGGAAGGATCAGCCCCAGCATTTT	CASSSILQGKDQPQHF
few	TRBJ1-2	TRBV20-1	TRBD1	TGCTGTGGGTCCGGGACAGGGGGTTTTAGCTTGAATGGCTACACCTTC	CCGSGTGGFSLNGYTF
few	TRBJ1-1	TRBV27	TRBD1	TGTGCCAGCAGTCCGGACAGGGGCGACACTGAAGCTTTCTTT	CASSPDRGDTEAFF